Following are 28 T cell receptor beta chains from one sample sequenced in a study of shared clonotypes between healthy human individuals. The data were produced by immunoSEQ multiplex PCR, yet TCRdb's version contains in-frame clones alone and is incomplete. The sample has 2.5 million or so clones; approximately 92% are singletons. The sample comprised naive CD4+ T cells sorted from blood. Regarding subset: CD45RA+ positively selected. The receptors stem from a man younger than 30 in good health.

As regards this clone: In the same sample, other DNA sequences code for this CDR3. The chain employs TRBV7-2 and TRBJ1-6; no clear D gene. Germline-derived CDR1 and CDR2 are SGHTA and FQGNSA. V shed 1 base and J shed 5 bases, with 6 bases lying between them. The CDR3 has 14 amino acids. CDR3 residues: CASSLVRNNSPLHF. In nucleotides, the CDR3 is TGTGCCAGCAGCTTAGTCCGCAATAATTCACCCCTCCACTTT.

This clone was counted once. V gene TRBV10-2 combines with J gene TRBJ2-5; the match to TRBD1 covers 12 bases. The CDR3 consists of 16 residues. In germline, CDR1 is WSHSY, CDR2 SAAADI. V lost 6 bases and J lost 6; bases outside the gene matches: 11. CDR3 protein: CASREAGTGGSQTQYF. CDR3 coding DNA: TGCGCCAGCAGAGAAGCCGGGACAGGGGGCAGCCAGACCCAGTACTTC.

V and J are TRBV28 and TRBJ2-7; possible D gene TRBD1, 6 bases. Germline assignment: CDR1 MDHEN and CDR2 SYDVKM. V lost 8 bases and J lost 2, with 16 bases in between. This CDR3 comprises 14 residues. The CDR3 DNA is TGTGCCAGCTGTGGCAGGGGCCATACCTACGAGCAGTACTTC. This sequence encodes CASCGRGHTYEQYF.

The V call is TRBV2, the J call TRBJ1-5; D gene uncertain. This CDR3 is built from 14 residues. V was shortened by 2 bases and J by 11 bases, with 16 bases between the two germline ends. Germline CDR1 reads SNHLY; CDR2 reads FYNNEI. The CDR3 loop reads CASSEQSAIMSQHF. The CDR3 DNA reads as TGTGCCAGCAGTGAACAGTCCGCGATTATGTCCCAGCATTTT.

V usage is TRBV5-5 and J usage is TRBJ1-1; D unclear. The germline V gene encodes CDR1 SGHKS and CDR2 YYEKEE (reference sequence). The CDR3 is made up of 15 amino acids. Trimming took 0 bases from V and 1 from J, leaving 10 bases between them. This CDR3 reads CASSLGSWGNTEAFF. The DNA of the CDR3 is TGTGCCAGCAGCTTGGGAAGCTGGGGGAACACTGAAGCTTTCTTT. Full variable domain (outside the CDR3, taken from reference TRBV5-5 and TRBJ1-1): DAGVTQSPTHLIKTRGQQVTLRCSPISGHKSVSWYQQVLGQGPQFIFQYYEKEERGRGNFPDRFSARQFPNYSSELNVNALLLGDSALYLCASSLGSWGNTEAFFGQGTRLTVV.

The chain uses TRBV28 and TRBJ2-7; 7 bases line up with TRBD2. Losses at the gene ends were 5 bases for V and 2 bases for J; bases not matched to a gene: 6. This CDR3 region has 14 residues. Germline V gene lookup returns CDR1 MDHEN and CDR2 SYDVKM. CDR3: CASSRRGVAYEQYF. In DNA, the CDR3 is TGTGCCAGCAGTCGACGGGGGGTCGCCTACGAGCAGTACTTC.

The chain uses TRBV29-1 and TRBJ1-2; perhaps TRBD1 as D (5 bases). The CDR3 spans 13 residues. Germline V gene data show CDR1 as SQVTM and CDR2 as ANQGSEA. V gave up 3 bases and J gave up 1 base, with 9 bases separating them. DNA of the CDR3: TGCAGCGTTGATCAGGGAGATAACTATGGCTACACCTTC. It encodes CSVDQGDNYGYTF.

The CDR3 loop is CASSLQQTNEKLFF. CDR3 DNA: TGTGCCAGCAGCCTACAGCAAACTAATGAAAAACTGTTTTTT. The chain couples TRBV7-9 to TRBJ1-4; D remains ambiguous. Trimming left V 5 bases short and J 1 base short, with 8 bases between. The CDR3 sequence is 14 residues long. The germline V gene encodes CDR1 SEHNR and CDR2 FQNEAQ (reference sequence).

The chain recombines TRBV30 with TRBJ1-5, with D possibly being TRBD1 (5 bases). The CDR3 is made up of 12 amino acids. The V end lost 6 bases, the J end lost 3 bases, and 9 bases lay between the germline ends. Germline assignment: CDR1 GTSNPN and CDR2 SVGIG (reference sequence). CDR3 DNA: TGTGCCTGCGGGGGAGACAATCAGCCCCAGCATTTT. Translated: CACGGDNQPQHF.

The V and J genes are TRBV5-8 and TRBJ2-7, with 7 bases lining up with TRBD1. V was pared by 0 bases and J by 5 bases, with 5 bases of the junction left unmatched. This CDR3 has 14 residues. CDR1 SGHTS and CDR2 YDEGEE come from the germline V gene. The CDR3 region has the DNA TGTGCCAGCAGCTTGGGACAGGGTCCAGACGAGCAGTACTTC. Translation: CASSLGQGPDEQYF.

V usage is TRBV2 and J usage is TRBJ1-2, with D possibly matching TRBD1 (5 bases). The CDR3 covers 15 residues. Germline-derived CDR1 and CDR2 are SNHLY and FYNNEI. V shed 7 bases and J shed 6 bases, with 21 bases lying between them. CDR3 in amino acids: CASTRMGGIEDGYTF. DNA of the CDR3: TGTGCCAGCACCAGGATGGGGGGGATTGAGGATGGCTACACCTTC.

The chain uses TRBV6-5 and TRBJ2-6; the D is unclear. With 0 bases removed from V and 5 bases from J, the gap between germline ends came to 8 bases. CDR3 length: 15 residues. In germline, CDR1 is MNHEY, CDR2 SVGAGI. CDR3 residues: CASSYSVSRANVLTF. The CDR3 nucleotides read TGTGCCAGCAGTTACTCCGTCAGTAGGGCCAACGTCCTGACTTTC.

The J gene is TRBJ2-7, the V gene TRBV19, with D hard to call. The CDR3 covers 13 residues. Deletions cut 8 bases from V and 7 bases from J, with 18 bases between. Germline V gene lookup returns CDR1 LNHDA and CDR2 SQIVND (reference sequence). The CDR3 loop is CASSGSVVGEQYF. Here the CDR3 DNA reads TGTGCCAGTTCCGGGTCCGTTGTAGGGGAGCAGTACTTC.

The chain employs TRBV10-3 and TRBJ1-1, with a weak D call TRBD1 (6 bases). Germline-derived CDR1 and CDR2 are ENHRY and SYGVKD. V was clipped by 0 bases and J by 6 bases, with 14 bases between them. CDR3 length: 15 amino acids. CDR3 sequence: CAISESPGGHPEAFF. In DNA, the CDR3 is TGTGCCATCAGTGAGTCGCCGGGGGGGCATCCTGAAGCTTTCTTT.

The genes are TRBV18 and TRBJ2-2, with TRBD2 matching 10 bases. This CDR3 has 16 amino acids. The germline gives CDR1 KGHSH, CDR2 LQKENI. The ends lost 3 bases at V and 7 bases at J; junction bases unmatched: 8. CDR3 residues: CASSPKLAGVGGELFF. The CDR3 nucleotides read TGTGCCAGCTCACCGAAGCTAGCGGGAGTTGGCGGGGAGCTGTTTTTT.

The chain carries TRBV4-3 and TRBJ2-7; 7 bases agree with TRBD2. The CDR3 runs 15 residues. The germline gives CDR1 LGHNA, CDR2 YSLEER. V gave up 0 bases and J gave up 3 bases; unmatched junction bases: 5. The CDR3, as DNA: TGCGCCAGCAGCCAAGAGTCTAGCGGATTCTACGAGCAGTACTTC. Encoded protein: CASSQESSGFYEQYF.

The rearrangement joins TRBV2 to TRBJ1-1; 7 bases are a match to TRBD1. The germline V gene has CDR1 SNHLY and CDR2 FYNNEI. The J segment lost 2 bases and the V segment lost 4 bases, leaving 7 bases of the junction unmatched. The CDR3 is 15 amino acids. CDR3 coding DNA: TGTGCCAGCAGTGCGGAGGGGGCTTCAAACACTGAAGCTTTCTTT. This sequence encodes CASSAEGASNTEAFF.

This chain uses TRBV28 with TRBJ1-4; D is possibly TRBD1 (5 bases). The CDR3 is made up of 17 amino acids. The germline gives CDR1 MDHEN, CDR2 SYDVKM. Trimming removed 8 bases at V and 0 bases at J, with 19 bases between. In DNA, the CDR3 is TGTGCCAGCCATCTAGCGGGGTGGGGCTCAACTAATGAAAAACTGTTTTTT. Encoded protein: CASHLAGWGSTNEKLFF.

The rearrangement joins TRBV7-8 to TRBJ2-3; D is unclear. The germline CDR1 and CDR2 sequences are SGHVS and FQNEAQ. This CDR3 has 12 amino acids. With 0 bases removed from V and 10 bases from J, the gap between germline ends came to 8 bases. The CDR3 spells CASSLAEIAQYF. The DNA for the CDR3 is TGTGCCAGCAGCTTAGCCGAAATCGCGCAGTATTTT.

The rearrangement links TRBV15 to TRBJ2-7; possible D gene TRBD2, 6 bases. This CDR3 spans 15 amino acids. Trimming shortened V by 1 base and J by 4 bases, and 14 bases separated the two germline ends. CDR1 is LNHNV and CDR2 is YYDKDF in the germline V gene (reference sequence). The CDR3 loop reads CATSRVEGVSYEQYF. The CDR3 bases are TGTGCCACCAGCAGAGTGGAGGGAGTAAGTTACGAGCAGTACTTC.

The gene calls are TRBV5-8 and TRBJ1-2; no clear D. Per the germline V gene, CDR1 is SGHTS and CDR2 is YDEGEE. CDR3 length: 11 residues. Trimming pared 1 base from V and 7 bases from J, leaving 5 bases between. CDR3 bases: TGTGCCAGCAGCTTGAGATCTGGCTACACCTTC. This gives the protein CASSLRSGYTF.

The rearrangement joins TRBV2 to TRBJ1-4, with D possibly matching TRBD1 (6 bases). This CDR3 spans 18 amino acids. V dropped 5 bases and J dropped 2 bases, with 21 bases sitting between them. Germline CDR1 SNHLY, CDR2 FYNNEI. CDR3 in DNA: TGTGCCAGCAGTAAATACTTACCACAGGGATTCACTAATGAAAAACTGTTTTTT. Its protein is CASSKYLPQGFTNEKLFF. Full variable domain (missing parts from reference TRBV2 and TRBJ1-4): EPEVTQTPSHQVTQMGQEVILRCVPISNHLYFYWYRQILGQKVEFLVSFYNNEISEKSEIFDDQFSVERPDGSNFTLKIRSTKLEDSAMYFCASSKYLPQGFTNEKLFFGSGTQLSVL.

This chain uses TRBV5-4 with TRBJ2-5; TRBD1 aligns across 9 bases. This CDR3 region has 15 residues. Germline CDR1 is SGHNT and CDR2 is YYREEE (reference sequence). With 0 bases clipped from V and 5 bases from J, the junction kept 5 bases outside the gene matches. CDR3 amino acids: CASSLADRGAETQYF. The CDR3 nucleotides read TGTGCCAGCAGCTTGGCCGACAGGGGGGCTGAGACCCAGTACTTC.

The genes are TRBV11-2 and TRBJ2-3; D call uncertain. The CDR3 loop spans 16 amino acids. V was clipped by 0 bases and J by 0 bases, with 10 bases between them. CDR1 and CDR2 (germline): SGHAT, FQNNGV. This CDR3 is CASSLEPLTSTDTQYF. DNA of the CDR3: TGTGCCAGCAGCTTAGAACCCCTTACTAGCACAGATACGCAGTATTTT. Full variable domain (missing parts from reference TRBV11-2 and TRBJ2-3): EAGVAQSPRYKIIEKRQSVAFWCNPISGHATLYWYQQILGQGPKLLIQFQNNGVVDDSQLPKDRFSAERLKGVDSTLKIQPAKLEDSAVYLCASSLEPLTSTDTQYFGPGTRLTVL.

The chain employs TRBV19 and TRBJ1-2; 9 bases are a match to TRBD1. CDR1 and CDR2 from the germline V gene are LNHDA and SQIVND (reference sequence). Losses at the gene ends were 7 bases for V and 2 bases for J; bases not matched to a gene: 5. The CDR3 covers 14 residues. Here the CDR3 DNA reads TGTGCCAGTAACGGACAGGGGATGAACTATGGCTACACCTTC. Translating it yields CASNGQGMNYGYTF.

This rearrangement joins TRBV7-2 to TRBJ2-2; 7 bases fit TRBD1. The CDR3 covers 16 residues. Unmatched junction bases numbered 7, after V lost 3 bases and J lost 3 bases. Germline V gene lookup returns CDR1 SGHTA and CDR2 FQGNSA. The DNA for the CDR3 is TGTGCCAGCAGCTTTCTGTACAGGGGAGACACCGGGGAGCTGTTTTTT. Translating gives CASSFLYRGDTGELFF.

This clone was seen only once. The chain combines TRBV5-6 with TRBJ2-1, with 7 bases fitting TRBD2. V was clipped by 4 bases and J by 1 base; unmatched bases: 11. The CDR3 covers 17 residues. Germline V CDR1 and CDR2: SGHDT, YYEEEE. CDR3 sequence (DNA): TGTGCCAGCAGCCCCCCCCCGCGGGAGAGGTCCTACAATGAGCAGTTCTTC. It codes for CASSPPPRERSYNEQFF.

The rearrangement links TRBV9 to TRBJ1-4; D perhaps matches TRBD1 (6 bases). This CDR3 region has 15 residues. Germline V lookup: CDR1 SGDLS, CDR2 YYNGEE. V lost 3 bases and J 7 bases, leaving 16 bases between the germline ends. CDR3: CASSAQVGRGEKLFF. CDR3 DNA sequence: TGTGCCAGCAGCGCCCAGGTTGGCAGGGGTGAAAAACTGTTTTTT.